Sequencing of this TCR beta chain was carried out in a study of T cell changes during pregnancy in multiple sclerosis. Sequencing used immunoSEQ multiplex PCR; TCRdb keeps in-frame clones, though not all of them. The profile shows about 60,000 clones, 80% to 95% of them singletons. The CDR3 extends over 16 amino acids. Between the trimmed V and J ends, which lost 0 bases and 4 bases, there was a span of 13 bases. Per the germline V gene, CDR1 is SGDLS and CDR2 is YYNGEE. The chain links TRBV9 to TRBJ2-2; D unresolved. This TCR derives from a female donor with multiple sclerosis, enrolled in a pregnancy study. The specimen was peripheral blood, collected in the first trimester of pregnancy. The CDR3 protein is CASSVDWSSVTGELFF. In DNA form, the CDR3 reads TGTGCCAGCAGCGTAGACTGGAGTTCCGTCACCGGGGAGCTGTTTTTT.